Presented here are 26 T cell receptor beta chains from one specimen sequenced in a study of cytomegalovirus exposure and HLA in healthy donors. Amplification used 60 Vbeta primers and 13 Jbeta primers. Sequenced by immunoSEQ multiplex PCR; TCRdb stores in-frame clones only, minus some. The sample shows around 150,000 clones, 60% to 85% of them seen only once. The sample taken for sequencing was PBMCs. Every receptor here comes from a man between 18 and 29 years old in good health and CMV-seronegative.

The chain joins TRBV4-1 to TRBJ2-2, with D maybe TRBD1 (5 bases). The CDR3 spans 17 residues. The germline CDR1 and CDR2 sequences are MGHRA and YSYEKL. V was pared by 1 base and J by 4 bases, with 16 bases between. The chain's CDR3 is CASSQVDMGLGTGELFF. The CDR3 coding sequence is TGCGCCAGCAGCCAAGTGGACATGGGTTTGGGCACCGGGGAGCTGTTTTTT.

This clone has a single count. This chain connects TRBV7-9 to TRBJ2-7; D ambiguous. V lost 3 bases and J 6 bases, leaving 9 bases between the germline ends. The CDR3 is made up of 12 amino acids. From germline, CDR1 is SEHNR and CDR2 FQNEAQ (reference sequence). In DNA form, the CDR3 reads TGTGCCAGCAGCTTTCTCGGTGCCGAGCAGTACTTC. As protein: CASSFLGAEQYF.

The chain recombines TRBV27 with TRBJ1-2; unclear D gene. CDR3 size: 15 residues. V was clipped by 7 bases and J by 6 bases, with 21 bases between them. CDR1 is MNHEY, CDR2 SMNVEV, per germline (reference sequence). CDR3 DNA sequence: TGTGCCAGCAAAGCCTTGGGAGAGAGTCCACATGGCTACACCTTC. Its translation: CASKALGESPHGYTF.

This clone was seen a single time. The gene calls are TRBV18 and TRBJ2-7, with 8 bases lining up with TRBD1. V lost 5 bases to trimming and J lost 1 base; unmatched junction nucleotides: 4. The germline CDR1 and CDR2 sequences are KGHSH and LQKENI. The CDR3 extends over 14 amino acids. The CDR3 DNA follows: TGTGCCAGCTCATTTCGGACAGGGTCCTACGAGCAGTACTTC. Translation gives CASSFRTGSYEQYF.

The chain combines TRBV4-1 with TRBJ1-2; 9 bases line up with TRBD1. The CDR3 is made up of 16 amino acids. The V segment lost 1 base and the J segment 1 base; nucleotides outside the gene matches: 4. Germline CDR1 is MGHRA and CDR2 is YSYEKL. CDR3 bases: TGCGCCAGCAGCCAAGGGGGACAGGGTATTAACTATGGCTACACCTTC. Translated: CASSQGGQGINYGYTF.

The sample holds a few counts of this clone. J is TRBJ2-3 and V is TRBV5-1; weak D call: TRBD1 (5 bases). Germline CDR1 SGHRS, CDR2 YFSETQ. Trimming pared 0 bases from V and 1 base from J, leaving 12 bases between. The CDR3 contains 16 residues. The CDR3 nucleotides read TGCGCCAGCAGCTTGGTTTCAGGGTCTGGCACAGATACGCAGTATTTT. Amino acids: CASSLVSGSGTDTQYF.

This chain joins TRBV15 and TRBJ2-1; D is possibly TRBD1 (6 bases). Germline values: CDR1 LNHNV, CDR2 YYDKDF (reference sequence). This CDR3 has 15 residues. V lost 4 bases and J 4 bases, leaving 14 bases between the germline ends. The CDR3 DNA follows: TGTGCCACCAGCACCCCAGGACAGCCGTACAATGAGCAGTTCTTC. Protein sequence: CATSTPGQPYNEQFF.

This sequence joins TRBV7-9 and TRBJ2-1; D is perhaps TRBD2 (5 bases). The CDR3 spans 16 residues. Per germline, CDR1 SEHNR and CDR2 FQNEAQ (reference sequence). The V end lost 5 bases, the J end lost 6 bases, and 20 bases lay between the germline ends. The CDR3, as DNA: TGTGCCAGCAGCCCCACCCGAGCCCCAGGAGGCAATGAGCAGTTCTTC. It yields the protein CASSPTRAPGGNEQFF.

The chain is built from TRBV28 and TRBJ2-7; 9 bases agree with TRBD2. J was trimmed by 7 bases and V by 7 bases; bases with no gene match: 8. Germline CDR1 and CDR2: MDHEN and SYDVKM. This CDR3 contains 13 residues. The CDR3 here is CASTPGGRVEQYF. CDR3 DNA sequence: TGTGCCAGCACTCCGGGCGGGAGGGTTGAGCAGTACTTC.

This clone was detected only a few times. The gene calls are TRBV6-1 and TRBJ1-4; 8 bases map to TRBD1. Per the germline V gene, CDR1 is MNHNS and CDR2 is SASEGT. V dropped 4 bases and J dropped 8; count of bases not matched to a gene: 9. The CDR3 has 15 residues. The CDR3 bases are TGTGCCAGCAGTGCCCAGGGGGCGGGTAGCGAAAAACTGTTTTTT. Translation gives CASSAQGAGSEKLFF.

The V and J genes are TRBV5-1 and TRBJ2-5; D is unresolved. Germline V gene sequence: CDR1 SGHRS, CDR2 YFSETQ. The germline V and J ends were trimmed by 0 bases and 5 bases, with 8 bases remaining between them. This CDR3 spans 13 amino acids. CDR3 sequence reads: CASSLVFGETQYF. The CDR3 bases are TGCGCCAGCAGCTTGGTGTTCGGGGAGACCCAGTACTTC. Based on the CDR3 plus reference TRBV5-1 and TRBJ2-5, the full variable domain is KAGVTQTPRYLIKTRGQQVTLSCSPISGHRSVSWYQQTPGQGLQFLFEYFSETQRNKGNFPGRFSGRQFSNSRSEMNVSTLELGDSALYLCASSLVFGETQYFGPGTRLLVL.

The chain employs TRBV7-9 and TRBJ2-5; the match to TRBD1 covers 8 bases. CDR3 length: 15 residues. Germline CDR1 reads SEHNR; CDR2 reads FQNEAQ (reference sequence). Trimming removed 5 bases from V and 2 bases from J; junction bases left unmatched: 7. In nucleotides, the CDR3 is TGTGCCAGCAGCACCCGGGACAGGCTACAAGAGACCCAGTACTTC. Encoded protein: CASSTRDRLQETQYF.

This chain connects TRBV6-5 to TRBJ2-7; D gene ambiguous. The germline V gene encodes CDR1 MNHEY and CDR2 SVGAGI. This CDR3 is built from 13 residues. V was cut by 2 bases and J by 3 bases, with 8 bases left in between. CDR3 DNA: TGTGCCAGCAGTTACCGACTTGACTACGAGCAGTACTTC. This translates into CASSYRLDYEQYF.

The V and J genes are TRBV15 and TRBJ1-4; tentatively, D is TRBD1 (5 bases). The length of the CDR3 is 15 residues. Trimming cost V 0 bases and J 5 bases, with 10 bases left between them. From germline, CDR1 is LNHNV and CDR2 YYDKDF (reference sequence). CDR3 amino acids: CATSRELSGNEKLFF. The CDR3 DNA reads TGTGCCACCAGCAGAGAATTATCAGGGAATGAAAAACTGTTTTTT.

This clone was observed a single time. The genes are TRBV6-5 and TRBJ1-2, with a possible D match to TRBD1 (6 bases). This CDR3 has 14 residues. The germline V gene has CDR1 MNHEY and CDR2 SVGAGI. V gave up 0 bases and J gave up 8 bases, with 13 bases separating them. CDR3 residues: CASSYSGGSEGYTF. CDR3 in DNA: TGTGCCAGCAGTTACTCAGGGGGATCGGAGGGCTACACCTTC.

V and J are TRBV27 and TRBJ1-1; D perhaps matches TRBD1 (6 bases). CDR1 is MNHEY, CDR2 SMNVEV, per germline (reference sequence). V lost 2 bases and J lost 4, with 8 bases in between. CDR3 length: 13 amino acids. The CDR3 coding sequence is TGTGCCAGCAGTTTAGGGGGCTTCACTGAAGCTTTCTTT. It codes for CASSLGGFTEAFF.

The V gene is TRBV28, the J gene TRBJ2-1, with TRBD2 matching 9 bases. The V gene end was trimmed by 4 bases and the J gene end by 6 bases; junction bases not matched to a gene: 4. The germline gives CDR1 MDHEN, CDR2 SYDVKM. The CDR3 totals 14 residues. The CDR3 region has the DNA TGTGCCAGCAGTTGGGCTAGCGGGACCAATGAGCAGTTCTTC. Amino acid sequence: CASSWASGTNEQFF.

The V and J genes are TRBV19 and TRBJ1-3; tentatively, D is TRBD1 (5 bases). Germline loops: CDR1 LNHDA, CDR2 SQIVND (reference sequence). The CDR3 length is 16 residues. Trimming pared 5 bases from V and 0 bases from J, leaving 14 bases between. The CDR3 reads CASSSTTTVSGNTIYF. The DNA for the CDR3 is TGTGCCAGTAGTTCAACGACGACAGTCTCTGGAAACACCATATATTTT. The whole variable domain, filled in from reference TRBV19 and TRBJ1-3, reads DGGITQSPKYLFRKEGQNVTLSCEQNLNHDAMYWYRQDPGQGLRLIYYSQIVNDFQKGDIAEGYSVSREKKESFPLTVTSAQKNPTAFYLCASSSTTTVSGNTIYFGEGSWLTVV.

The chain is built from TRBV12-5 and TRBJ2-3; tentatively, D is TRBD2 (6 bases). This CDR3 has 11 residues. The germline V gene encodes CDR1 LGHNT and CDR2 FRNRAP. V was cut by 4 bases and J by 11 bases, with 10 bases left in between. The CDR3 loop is CASGWEVLQYF. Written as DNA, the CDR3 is TGTGCTAGTGGTTGGGAGGTTTTGCAGTATTTT.

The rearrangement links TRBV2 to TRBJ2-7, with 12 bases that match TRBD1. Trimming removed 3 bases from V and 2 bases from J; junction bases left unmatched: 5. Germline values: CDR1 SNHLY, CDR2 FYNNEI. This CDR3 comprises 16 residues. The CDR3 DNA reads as TGTGCCAGCAGTGAGTCGGGACAGGGGGCAACCTACGAGCAGTACTTC. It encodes CASSESGQGATYEQYF.

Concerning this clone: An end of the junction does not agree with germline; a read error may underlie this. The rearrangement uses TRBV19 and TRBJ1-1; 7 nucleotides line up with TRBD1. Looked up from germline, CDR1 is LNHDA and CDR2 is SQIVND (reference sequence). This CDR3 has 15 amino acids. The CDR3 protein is CASNIQGRVNTEAFF. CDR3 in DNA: TGTGCCAGTAATATACAGGGGAGGGTGAACACTGAAGCTTTCTTT. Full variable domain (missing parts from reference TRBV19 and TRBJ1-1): DGGITQSPKYLFRKEGQNVTLSCEQNLNHDAMYWYRQDPGQGLRLIYYSQIVNDFQKGDIAEGYSVSREKKESFPLTVTSAQKNPTAFYLCASNIQGRVNTEAFFGQGTRLTVV.

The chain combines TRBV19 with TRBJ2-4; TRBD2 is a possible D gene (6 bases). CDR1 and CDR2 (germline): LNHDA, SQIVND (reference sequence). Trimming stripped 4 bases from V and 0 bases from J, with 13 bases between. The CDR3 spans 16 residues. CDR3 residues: CASSSRLAIAKNIQYF. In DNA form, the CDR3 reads TGTGCCAGTAGTAGCAGGCTAGCGATAGCCAAAAACATTCAGTACTTC.

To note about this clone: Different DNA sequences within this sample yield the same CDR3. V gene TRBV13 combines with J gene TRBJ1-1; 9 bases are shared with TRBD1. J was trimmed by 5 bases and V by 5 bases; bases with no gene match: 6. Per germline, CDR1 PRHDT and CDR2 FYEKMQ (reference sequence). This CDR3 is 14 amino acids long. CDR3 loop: CASSRGTGKTEAFF. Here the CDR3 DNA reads TGTGCCAGCAGCCGCGGGACAGGGAAAACTGAAGCTTTCTTT.

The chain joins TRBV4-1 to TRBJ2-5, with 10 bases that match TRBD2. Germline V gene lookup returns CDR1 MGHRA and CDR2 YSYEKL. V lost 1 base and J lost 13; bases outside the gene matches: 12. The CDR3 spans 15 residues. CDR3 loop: CASSQAQTSGASMYF. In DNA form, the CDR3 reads TGCGCCAGCAGCCAAGCGCAAACTAGCGGGGCGTCTATGTACTTC.

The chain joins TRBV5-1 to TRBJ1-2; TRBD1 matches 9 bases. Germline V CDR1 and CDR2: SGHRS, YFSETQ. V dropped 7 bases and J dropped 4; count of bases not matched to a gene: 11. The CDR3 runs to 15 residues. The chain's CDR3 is CASGDRENGLYGYTF. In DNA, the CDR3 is TGCGCCAGCGGGGACAGGGAGAATGGGCTCTATGGCTACACCTTC.

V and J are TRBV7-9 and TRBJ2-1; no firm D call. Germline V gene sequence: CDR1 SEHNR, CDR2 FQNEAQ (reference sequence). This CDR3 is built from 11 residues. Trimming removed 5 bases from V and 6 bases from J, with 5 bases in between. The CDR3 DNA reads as TGTGCCAGCAGCCCCTCCAATGAGCAGTTCTTC. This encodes CASSPSNEQFF.